The present T cell receptor (beta chain) was sequenced within a study of cytomegalovirus exposure and HLA in healthy donors (TCRdb year 2017). Some background on the complete study: An earlier analysis of 587 of the donors reported over 250 Gb of sequence data and roughly 120 million unique TCR beta sequences obtained from 150 million to 200 million T cells. The genetic ancestry cluster associated with self-reported Caucasian donors included roughly four fifths of the approximately 410 genotyped donors. To decide whether each TCR beta V gene segment behaved as functional or pseudogenic, an earlier analysis of several hundred of the donors relied on high-throughput TCR beta sequencing. Genome-wide SNP genotypes for about 65% of the 666 donors were used in a later genetic analysis, which treated that subset as a discovery cohort. The number of donors typed differed by locus, with about 629-630 for A, B, C, DRB1 and DQB1, roughly 520 for DQA1, over 600 for DPA1, and under 490 for DPB1. Four to six DR-DQ haplotypes were handled as single units for association and clustering, since linkage in the cohort was strong. Across 398 genotyped donors of the cohort, an average of roughly 250,000 unique TCR beta nucleotide sequences per donor were sequenced, and about a sixth of those sequences were non-productive. All discovery cohort repertoires had been generated using a single sequencing platform. The study used immunosequencing to profile the T cell repertoires of about 670 subjects and linked those repertoires to cytomegalovirus serostatus. A later analysis re-examined previously published TCR beta repertoires from roughly 650 donors and added high-resolution HLA genotyping to investigate patterns of TCR occurrence. Roughly 290 gigabases of sequencing data and 91 million or so unique TCR sequences made up an early release that covered 500 to 650 HLA-typed donors. Along with the approximately 600-subject first cohort, a separate validation cohort of roughly 110 different subjects was used. Both class I and class II loci were covered by HLA typing, at four-digit resolution. To predict cytomegalovirus infection status, the study combined high-throughput TCR immunosequencing, statistical association of individual TCRs with disease status, and machine learning. The study aimed to test whether cataloging public T cell receptors could reveal signatures of past pathogen exposure. Donor age, sex, ethnicity and CMV serostatus were compiled together with the repertoire data. In the later analysis, no new phenotypic data were used to find candidate immune exposures; instead, reliance was placed on TCR beta sequences and their occurrence across donors. The investigation overall reported the following: The classifier was reported to diagnose cytomegalovirus status with high specificity and sensitivity in both the original cohort and the validation cohort. In a later analysis, TCR association rates were found to vary across HLA loci, with the most associated TCRs seen for DRB1 alleles and the fewest for HLA-C alleles. Because HLA typing was unavailable for some donors at each locus, only the typed subset was used in association tests. A further reported finding was that TCR beta sequences accurately predicted the HLA-A and HLA-B alleles for most subjects in the first cohort. The study gave a list of around 170 TCR beta chains associated with cytomegalovirus. Specific HLA alleles were associated with over 15,000 TCR beta sequences at a false discovery rate of 0.05 in a later analysis. V-gene and J-gene trimming of TCR beta chains was associated with a missense DCLRE1C variant in a later genetic analysis, and the association was replicated in an independent cohort. Correlated functional status among segregating V segments might reflect linkage disequilibrium, but an unknown experimental factor could not be ruled out. A later genetic analysis reported fewer N-insertions in productive TCRs among donors in an Asian-associated ancestry cluster than the 666-donor mean. The 87-base-pair reads could not distinguish some IMGT-functional V segments, including TRBV6-2 and TRBV6-3, so those segments were excluded. When HLA alleles, especially DR and DQ, strongly co-occurred, TCR associations were difficult to assign to individual alleles. Because counts were too low, seventeen rarely observed V segments, including chromosome 9 orphons, were left out of the earlier analysis of approximately 580 of the donors. In an earlier analysis of approximately 600 of the donors, most TCR beta V segments were observed in productive rearrangements about 87% or about 30% of the time, broadly matching IMGT annotations. In this cohort, only TCR beta chains were sequenced, and detectable features were limited by the absence of alpha or paired-chain data. The sequencing pipeline was judged likely to have produced a cluster of highly shared sequence variants as a technical artifact. The presence/absence analyses assumed that sequencing depth was roughly uniform across donors, and that assumption may not be true. For the cohort, immune exposure information was limited to CMV serostatus. Across donors, most TCR sequences were observed very rarely, whereas some public TCRs were present in many individuals. In a later analysis, HLA-associated TCR beta chains were found to be more clonally expanded and to have lower generation probabilities than equally common non-associated chains. A few of the identified cytomegalovirus-associated TCR beta chains were confirmed in vitro to be specific for cytomegalovirus antigens. The authors suggested that the approach could potentially be generalized to other disease states and immunological phenotypes. In a later analysis, most CMV-associated TCR beta chains were found to appear HLA-restricted, with HLA associations seemingly driven largely by CMV exposure. A later analysis reported that several top co-occurrence clusters appeared linked to parvovirus B19, influenza, CMV and Epstein-Barr virus.

The cohort consisted of fewer than 700 healthy bone marrow donors. At the time of sampling, every cohort member was nominally healthy, though immune exposures that went unrecorded were likely present. The donor tested CMV seropositive and was one of the 289 seropositive cohort members. Every donor gave a peripheral blood sample, and the peripheral blood mononuclear cells from that sample were used for TCR beta sequencing. The Qiagen DNeasy Blood Extraction Kit was used to extract genomic DNA from the blood cell samples. Libraries were built with the immunoSEQ multiplex PCR assay. A mixture of 60 forward primers for TCR Vbeta segments and 13 reverse primers for TCR Jbeta segments was used in the multiplex PCR. A multiplex PCR assay on genomic DNA amplified the CDR3 region of rearranged TCR beta genes. On the Illumina HiSeq System, the amplified TCR beta libraries were sequenced as 87-base-pair reads. In the original analysis: A later analysis counted some 74 million unique TCR beta chains across the approximately 700 repertoires, and 10 million to 12 million of these chains were shared by at least two donors. A nearest-neighbor algorithm error-corrected the raw reads and collapsed the reads into unique sequences, merging closely related sequences to remove PCR and sequencing errors. To assign V, D and J gene segments, CDR3 sequences were aligned to IMGT reference sequences. For a sequence to be retained, at least a six-nucleotide match to both a V gene segment and a J gene segment was required. A rearrangement counted as productive if the CDR3 had no stop codons and remained in frame with V and J, and every other rearrangement counted as non-productive. CDR3 was defined according to IMGT convention as the region running from the second conserved V-encoded cysteine to the conserved J-encoded phenylalanine. Sequences without an unambiguous match to a single V gene segment were excluded from the earlier analysis of several hundred of the donors. In an earlier analysis of some 590 of the donors, V segments were called functional above 56.7% productive rearrangements and were called segregating when the between-donor standard deviation exceeded 5%. A statistical classification framework was built for diagnosing cytomegalovirus status from the catalog of TCR beta chain sequences. In a later analysis, TCR nucleotide sequences were compared against IMGT/GENE-DB human TR gene sequences so that V and J genes could be assigned. In a later analysis, CDR3 sequences and most-parsimonious VDJ recombination scenarios were assigned using the TCRdist pipeline. In a later analysis, each TCR beta chain was defined by its CDR3 amino acid sequence together with its V-gene family, and reads without a unique V-gene family were excluded. A later analysis removed 592 highly shared, low-generation-probability nucleotide sequences to deal with suspected cross-contamination and a sequencing artifact. In a later analysis, a clonal expansion index was calculated for each public chain from normalized within-repertoire ranks of inferred template counts. In a later analysis, generation probabilities were computed using a VDJ recombination model fitted to out-of-frame rearrangements, and the results were checked against IGoR. Hypergeometric tests were used in a later analysis to score TCR-TCR, TCR-HLA and TCR-CMV co-occurrence, with a repertoire-size bias correction applied to the TCR pairs. False discovery rates were estimated in a later analysis by permuting HLA or CMV assignments 20 times. In a later analysis, co-occurring TCRs were grouped with DBSCAN, and TCRdist sequence similarity was added when clustering was performed within HLA-allele-positive subsets. Co-occurrence clustering excluded repertoires with fewer than 30,000 or more than 120,000 public chains, plus five with anomalous nucleotide sharing. TCRdb limited this immuneACCESS table to in-frame rearrangements with V and J called. A share of clones is missing; checked studies link under half to unresolved V genes, and the rest is unexplained. That table furnishes V, J and clone size, whereas the DNA furnished D and trimming. Across this sample there are about 110,000 clones, with over 65% seen only once. The top ten constitute 13% of the sample.

This clone was seen more than once but under ten times. The target of this receptor is not known. No per-base quality is available; no much larger clone lies one base away. The CDR3 measures 14 amino acids from cysteine to phenylalanine. This entry keeps only the CDR3 DNA: 42 bases, framed from base 1. CDR1 and CDR2, looked up from the germline V gene, are MNHNS and SASEGT. V and J are truncated by 7 bases and 0 bases respectively, leaving an intervening sequence of 10 bases. Rearrangement joined TRBV6-1 to TRBJ2-1; 7 matching bases give a weak D call of TRBD2. What was sequenced was PBMCs. The clonotype comes from a man aged 25 to 40 in good health and CMV-seropositive. The DNA sequence reads TGTGCCAGCACTGGGGGGGCCTCCTACAATGAGCAGTTCTTC. Translated, it gives CASTGGASYNEQFF.